This entry is about one TCR beta chain. No antigen is known for it. Exclusion followed for patients with uncontrolled infection, other autoimmune disease, pregnancy or lactation. The data belong to a study of T cells in Graves' hyperthyroidism and ophthalmopathy. Germline CDR1 LNHDA, CDR2 SQIVND (reference sequence). This CDR3 is 15 amino acids long. J was trimmed by 7 bases and V by 4 bases; bases with no gene match: 9. TCR beta CDR3 sequences were amplified from RNA transcripts. HTBI primers drove first-round RT-PCR of the TCR CDR3. MiXCR, applied by TCRdb to the multiplex PCR reads, yields one record per CDR3 protein. This table has fewer than 300,000 distinct CDR3 sequences, approximately 16% appearing once. General study results and limits: Before onset, by a median of 6.5 months, the model predicted ophthalmopathy. Most thyroid clonotypes expanded above 0.001 were also detected in blood.

Specimen: blood. This TCR came from a woman between 45 and 60 years old with Graves' hyperthyroidism that later progressed to Graves' ophthalmopathy. V and J are TRBV19 and TRBJ1-5, with 8 nucleotides matching TRBD1. CDR3 nucleotide sequence: TGTGCCAGTAGTACCCAGGGGGCAGGGTACCAGCCCCAGCATTTT. Translating it yields CASSTQGAGYQPQHF.